This is a list of T cell receptor beta chains from one sample in a study of T cells in narcolepsy. TCRdb's copy holds only in-frame clones and misses some; the assay was immunoSEQ multiplex PCR. This sample yields over 20,000 clones, of which about 91% are seen a single time; approximately 1.2% belongs to the top ten. The sample taken for sequencing was CD45RA- memory CD4+ T cells from PBMCs. The receptors here all came from a human donor with narcolepsy. The CDR3 runs from the conserved cysteine through the conserved F or W. D genes are given only for firm matches. Clone size is given for some rows only: seen once, a few or many times, or a class if the clone is expanded.

cdr3_length	d_call	clone_size	j_call	v_call	cdr3_nt	cdr3_aa
15	-	-	TRBJ1-5	TRBV28	TGTGCCAGCAGTTCTAATCCGGCGGGCAATCAGCCCCAGCATTTT	CASSSNPAGNQPQHF
15	TRBD1	-	TRBJ2-7	TRBV6-1	TGTGCCAGCAGGGTCGGACAGGGGGTCCCCTACGAGCAGTACTTC	CASRVGQGVPYEQYF
16	-	-	TRBJ2-6	TRBV19	TGTGCCAGTAGGCGAGTGATCCGCTCCGGGGCCAACGTCCTGACTTTC	CASRRVIRSGANVLTF
14	-	-	TRBJ2-7	TRBV4-2	TGTGCCAGCAGCCAAGGGTTTCTCTCCTACGAGCAGTACTTC	CASSQGFLSYEQYF
14	TRBD1	-	TRBJ2-7	TRBV27	TGTGCCAGCAGTTCGTCGGACAGGGAAGGGGCGCAGTACTTC	CASSSSDREGAQYF
13	TRBD1	-	TRBJ1-2	TRBV30	TGTGCCTGGAGTGACACAGGGGCCTATGGCTACACCTTC	CAWSDTGAYGYTF
15	-	-	TRBJ1-1	TRBV19	TGTGCCAGTAGTCTCGGTTCACTCCGGACATCTGAAGCTTTCTTT	CASSLGSLRTSEAFF
13	-	-	TRBJ2-5	TRBV29-1	TGCAGCGCCCGACGGGGGAGTGAAGAGACCCAGTACTTC	CSARRGSEETQYF
18	TRBD2	-	TRBJ2-1	TRBV7-2	TGTGCCAGCAGCTTAAACAGACTAGCGGGAGGGCCGATCTATGAGCAGTTCTTC	CASSLNRLAGGPIYEQFF
17	TRBD2	-	TRBJ2-1	TRBV9	TGTGCCAGCAGCGTAGCGGCTAGCGGTCAACCCCCCAATGAGCAGTTCTTC	CASSVAASGQPPNEQFF
14	-	-	TRBJ1-5	TRBV29-1	TGCAGCGTGGGGGGGGGCTATAGCAATCAGCCCCAGCATTTT	CSVGGGYSNQPQHF
15	-	-	TRBJ2-7	TRBV7-2	TGTGCCAGCAGCCCTATAGGACAGGGAGGGTACGAGCAGTACTTC	CASSPIGQGGYEQYF
16	-	-	TRBJ2-7	TRBV5-6	TGTGCCAGCAGCTTGTTTCCAGGGACTCCCTCCTACGAGCAGTACTTC	CASSLFPGTPSYEQYF
16	TRBD2	-	TRBJ2-3	TRBV5-5	TGTGCCAGCAGCTCTAAGGCTAGCGGTAGCACAGATACGCAGTATTTT	CASSSKASGSTDTQYF
11	-	-	TRBJ2-7	TRBV20-1	TGCAGTGCGTACGACTTGGGCGAGCAGTACTTC	CSAYDLGEQYF
11	-	-	TRBJ2-5	TRBV30	TGTGCCTGGAGTGGAGGAGGGACCCAGTACTTC	CAWSGGGTQYF
13	-	-	TRBJ1-1	TRBV2	TGTGCCAGCAGGGAAGAGGGGGGCACTGAAGCTTTCTTT	CASREEGGTEAFF
16	-	-	TRBJ1-4	TRBV7-9	TGTGCCAGCAGCTTAGCGGCGGCAGGGGCTAATGAAAAACTGTTTTTT	CASSLAAAGANEKLFF
11	-	few	TRBJ2-4	TRBV11-2	TGTGCCAGCGGAGCCAAAAACATTCAGTACTTC	CASGAKNIQYF
14	TRBD2	-	TRBJ2-3	TRBV25-1	TGTGCCAGCAGAGGCGGGAGGACCACAGATACGCAGTATTTT	CASRGGRTTDTQYF
14	-	-	TRBJ2-3	TRBV27	TGTGCCAGCAGTTCGAGACTTATCACAGATACGCAGTATTTT	CASSSRLITDTQYF
13	TRBD1	-	TRBJ1-1	TRBV19	TGTGCCAGTAGCACAGGGGGCCGGACTGAAGCTTTCTTT	CASSTGGRTEAFF
10	-	-	TRBJ1-1	TRBV29-1	TGCAGCGCCCGGACAGAAAAAGCTTTCTTT	CSARTEKAFF
14	-	-	TRBJ1-1	TRBV6-5	TGTGCCAGCAGCCGCCGGGCCTTGGACACTGAAGCTTTCTTT	CASSRRALDTEAFF
15	TRBD1	-	TRBJ1-4	TRBV18	TGTGCCAGCTCACCCCGACAGGGGCGAGATGAAAAACTGTTTTTT	CASSPRQGRDEKLFF
14	-	-	TRBJ1-5	TRBV28	TGTGCCAGCGGGTCCAGGGAACGGGGTCAGCCCCAGCATTTT	CASGSRERGQPQHF
15	-	-	TRBJ2-1	TRBV19	TGTGCCAGTAGTATGTCGCTTAGCTCCTACAATGAGCAGTTCTTC	CASSMSLSSYNEQFF
14	-	-	TRBJ2-7	TRBV18	TGTGCCAGCTCACCAAGTTTGGTCCGTTACGAGCAGTACTTC	CASSPSLVRYEQYF
17	-	-	TRBJ1-2	TRBV4-2	TGTGCCAGCAGCCAAGAATTTGGGCAGGGGCCAAGACCTGGCTACACCTTC	CASSQEFGQGPRPGYTF
13	-	-	TRBJ2-7	TRBV6-5	TGTGCCAGCGCCGTACAAGGGGCCCACGAGCAGTACTTC	CASAVQGAHEQYF
15	-	-	TRBJ2-2	TRBV5-1	TGCGCCAGCAGCTTGCGCGACAGTTACACCGGGGAGCTGTTTTTT	CASSLRDSYTGELFF
13	-	-	TRBJ1-4	TRBV18	TGTGCCAGCTCAGTTTTCGGGGAAGAAAAACTGTTTTTT	CASSVFGEEKLFF
18	-	-	TRBJ1-5	TRBV21-1	TGTGCCAGCAGCATCGAACCAGGGGAAGAGTTTAGCAATCAGCCCCAGCATTTT	CASSIEPGEEFSNQPQHF
13	-	-	TRBJ2-5	TRBV7-7	TGTGCTAGCAGCTGGACTAACCAAGAGACCCAGTACTTC	CASSWTNQETQYF
12	-	-	TRBJ2-7	TRBV7-9	TGTGCCAGCAGCGCCGGGAGCGATGAGCAGTACTTC	CASSAGSDEQYF
13	TRBD1	-	TRBJ1-1	TRBV29-1	TGCAGCGTTGGGGGACAGGGCGTCCCTGAAGCTTTCTTT	CSVGGQGVPEAFF
15	-	-	TRBJ2-7	TRBV7-9	TGTGCCAGCAGCTTAGGAGCCGGGATTTCCTACGAGCAGTACTTC	CASSLGAGISYEQYF
15	TRBD2	-	TRBJ2-2	TRBV5-1	TGCGCCAGCAGCTTGGCTCTAGCGGACACCGGGGAGCTGTTTTTT	CASSLALADTGELFF
15	TRBD1	-	TRBJ1-5	TRBV19	TGTGCCAGTAGTATAGGCAGGGGGCCGGATCAGCCCCAGCATTTT	CASSIGRGPDQPQHF
14	-	-	TRBJ1-5	TRBV30	TGTGCCGCGGCGGGGGGGTATAGCAATCAGCCCCAGCATTTT	CAAAGGYSNQPQHF
15	-	-	TRBJ2-3	TRBV5-1	TGCGCCAGCAGCTTGGCCACGCAGCGCACAGATACGCAGTATTTT	CASSLATQRTDTQYF
14	-	-	TRBJ2-7	TRBV19	TGTGCCAGTAGACCGATGGGGCGGAGCTACGAGCAGTACTTC	CASRPMGRSYEQYF
13	TRBD1	-	TRBJ1-5	TRBV10-3	TGTGCCATCAGTGGGGGGGGACAGCAGCCCCAGCATTTT	CAISGGGQQPQHF
13	-	-	TRBJ2-7	TRBV19	TGTGCCAGTAGTGTCGGACCCGGCTACGAGCAGTACTTC	CASSVGPGYEQYF
19	TRBD2	-	TRBJ2-7	TRBV4-1	TGCGCCAGCAGCCAAGGACGCGGGGGTTGGGGCCCAGAGTCGCACGAGCAGTACTTC	CASSQGRGGWGPESHEQYF
13	-	-	TRBJ1-4	TRBV28	TGTGCCACTGGAGGGCCGATGAGTGAAAAACTGTTTTTT	CATGGPMSEKLFF
13	-	-	TRBJ2-1	TRBV25-1	TGTGCCAGCGACGATACAGGAAGGGATGAGCAGTTCTTC	CASDDTGRDEQFF
13	-	-	TRBJ2-3	TRBV7-8	TGTGCCAGCAGCTTAGGAGAGCCAGGTACGCAGTATTTT	CASSLGEPGTQYF
14	-	-	TRBJ2-2	TRBV5-1	TGCGCCAGCAGCTTGGCGACAGTTGGCGGGGAGCTGTTTTTT	CASSLATVGGELFF
13	-	-	TRBJ2-5	TRBV5-1	TGCGCCAGCAGCGGAACAGTTCAAGAGACCCAGTACTTC	CASSGTVQETQYF
15	TRBD2	-	TRBJ2-5	TRBV2	TGTGCCAGCAGTGAAGCACTAGCGGGAGAAGAGACCCAGTACTTC	CASSEALAGEETQYF
15	-	-	TRBJ2-7	TRBV4-2	TGTGCCAGTAGCTTTCCACGGGGGCTAGTCAGTCAGCAGTACTTC	CASSFPRGLVSQQYF
14	TRBD2	-	TRBJ2-1	TRBV11-2	TGTGCCAGCAGGGCGGGACTAGCGGGAGGTGAGCAGTTCTTC	CASRAGLAGGEQFF
14	-	-	TRBJ2-7	TRBV19	TGTGCCAGTAGTTCCCGGGACCCAGCCTACGAGCAGTACTTC	CASSSRDPAYEQYF
16	TRBD1	-	TRBJ2-1	TRBV18	TGTGCCAGCTCACAAGGGGGACAGGCGTCCTACAATGAGCAGTTCTTC	CASSQGGQASYNEQFF
12	-	-	TRBJ2-7	TRBV28	TGTGCCAGCAGCCCTAGCCTCTACGAGCAGTACTTC	CASSPSLYEQYF